Listed here are 27 T cell receptor beta chains from one sample, sequenced in a study of cytomegalovirus exposure and HLA in healthy donors. Sequencing was performed with immunoSEQ multiplex PCR; in TCRdb, only in-frame clones are kept and a portion is missing. The sample records 200,000 or so clones, roughly 88% being singletons. Sequencing was done on a sample of PBMCs. The receptors were sampled from a woman aged 30 to 39 in good health and CMV-seropositive.

The chain recombines TRBV7-2 with TRBJ1-3; D might be TRBD1 (6 bases). This CDR3 is built from 15 residues. Between the trimmed V and J ends, which lost 2 bases and 3 bases, there was a span of 11 bases. Germline V gene lookup returns CDR1 SGHTA and CDR2 FQGNSA. CDR3 nucleotides: TGTGCCAGCAGCTTACCAGGGGCGTTTGGAAACACCATATATTTT. Protein product: CASSLPGAFGNTIYF.

This chain links TRBV15 with TRBJ1-1, with a possible D match to TRBD1 (6 bases). Per the germline V gene, CDR1 is LNHNV and CDR2 is YYDKDF (reference sequence). This CDR3 has 14 amino acids. V was trimmed by 0 bases and J by 1 base, leaving 6 bases between them. The CDR3 DNA reads as TGTGCCACCAGCAGAGAACAGGGGAACACTGAAGCTTTCTTT. This sequence encodes CATSREQGNTEAFF.

The rearrangement joins TRBV20-1 to TRBJ2-1; no reliable D call. Trimming shortened V by 5 bases and J by 8 bases, and 10 bases separated the two germline ends. This CDR3 is 11 amino acids long. Germline lookup yields CDR1 DFQATT and CDR2 SNEGSKA (reference sequence). The CDR3 region is CSAPDLDEQFF. CDR3 DNA: TGCAGTGCTCCAGACTTGGATGAGCAGTTCTTC.

The chain joins TRBV30 to TRBJ2-7, with TRBD2 as a possible D gene (5 bases). V lost 0 bases and J lost 3, with 12 bases in between. Germline lookup yields CDR1 GTSNPN and CDR2 SVGIG (reference sequence). The CDR3 runs 14 residues. CDR3 DNA: TGTGCCTGGAGTGTACTCGAGGGCCGCTACGAGCAGTACTTC. Its translation: CAWSVLEGRYEQYF.

Only a few counts were recorded for this clone. V is TRBV20-1 and J is TRBJ1-1; D is unresolved. V was clipped by 6 bases and J by 12 bases, with 14 bases between them. The germline CDR1 and CDR2 sequences are DFQATT and SNEGSKA (reference sequence). The CDR3 sequence is 10 residues long. The CDR3 region has the DNA TGCAGTGCAAGAATGGCAATAACTTTCTTT. Protein sequence: CSARMAITFF.

This sequence joins TRBV2 and TRBJ1-5; 10 nucleotides align to TRBD1. Trimming took 6 bases from V and 4 from J; bases not matched to a gene: 6. Germline assignment: CDR1 SNHLY and CDR2 FYNNEI. This CDR3 has 15 amino acids. This CDR3 reads CASRGQGTRNQPQHF. The CDR3 DNA reads as TGTGCCAGCAGGGGACAGGGGACGAGGAATCAGCCCCAGCATTTT.

The chain joins TRBV28 to TRBJ2-7; 7 positions match TRBD2. The CDR3 is 14 residues long. With V trimmed by 3 bases and J by 6 bases, 8 bases remained unmatched. Germline V CDR1 and CDR2: MDHEN, SYDVKM. CDR3 in amino acids: CASSLSSGGVEQYF. The CDR3 DNA reads as TGTGCCAGCAGTTTGTCTAGCGGTGGGGTCGAGCAGTACTTC.

The V call is TRBV9, the J call TRBJ2-3; D perhaps matches TRBD1 (5 bases). V was trimmed by 0 bases and J by 6 bases, leaving 8 bases between them. The CDR3 spans 13 residues. Germline V lookup: CDR1 SGDLS, CDR2 YYNGEE. Here the CDR3 DNA reads TGTGCCAGCAGCGTAGAGACAGTGGATACGCAGTATTTT. It codes for CASSVETVDTQYF. The variable domain in full, completed from reference TRBV9 and TRBJ2-3, reads DSGVTQTPKHLITATGQRVTLRCSPRSGDLSVYWYQQSLDQGLQFLIQYYNGEERAKGNILERFSAQQFPDLHSELNLSSLELGDSALYFCASSVETVDTQYFGPGTRLTVL.

V is TRBV14 and J is TRBJ2-1; 7 bases fit TRBD2. The CDR3 is 17 amino acids. The J segment lost 8 bases and the V segment lost 4 bases, leaving 17 bases of the junction unmatched. Germline loops: CDR1 SGHDN, CDR2 FVKESK. CDR3: CASSPGIVAGDYDEQFF. The CDR3 nucleotides are TGTGCCAGCAGCCCAGGGATTGTGGCGGGAGATTACGATGAGCAGTTCTTC.

The chain couples TRBV2 to TRBJ1-2; weak D call: TRBD1 (5 bases). The germline CDR1 and CDR2 sequences are SNHLY and FYNNEI. V was pared by 1 base and J by 0 bases, with 9 bases between. There are 15 residues in the CDR3. CDR3: CASSEGGKANYGYTF. The CDR3 DNA is TGTGCCAGCAGTGAAGGGGGCAAAGCTAACTATGGCTACACCTTC.

The genes are TRBV7-8 and TRBJ1-4; D might be TRBD1 (6 bases). CDR3 length equals 13 residues. Germline-derived CDR1 and CDR2 are SGHVS and FQNEAQ. Trimming cost V 1 base and J 6 bases, with 6 bases left between them. This CDR3 reads CASSLGGHEKLFF. The CDR3 DNA reads as TGTGCCAGCAGCTTAGGGGGGCATGAAAAACTGTTTTTT.

The chain employs TRBV30 and TRBJ1-2, with unresolved D. Germline CDR1 is GTSNPN and CDR2 is SVGIG (reference sequence). Between the trimmed V and J ends, which lost 2 bases and 5 bases, there was a span of 15 bases. The CDR3 is 14 residues long. The CDR3 sequence is CAWSSSHSAYGYTF. The CDR3 DNA sequence: TGTGCCTGGAGTTCTTCTCACAGTGCTTATGGCTACACCTTC. The whole variable domain, filled in from reference TRBV30 and TRBJ1-2, reads SQTIHQWPATLVQPVGSPLSLECTVEGTSNPNLYWYRQAAGRGLQLLFYSVGIGQISSEVPQNLSASRPQDRQFILSSKKLLLSDSGFYLCAWSSSHSAYGYTFGSGTRLTVV.

The chain has TRBV28 and TRBJ1-4, with 8 bases aligning to TRBD1. This CDR3 is built from 15 residues. V dropped 6 bases and J dropped 4; count of bases not matched to a gene: 7. From germline, CDR1 is MDHEN and CDR2 SYDVKM. Here the CDR3 DNA reads TGTGCCAGCAGACATGACAGGGGTCTTAATGAAAAACTGTTTTTT. It encodes CASRHDRGLNEKLFF.

This rearrangement joins TRBV19 to TRBJ2-7; D is ambiguous. V lost 1 base, J lost 4 bases, and 14 bases lay in between. The CDR3 has 15 residues. Germline-derived CDR1 and CDR2 are LNHDA and SQIVND (reference sequence). Here the CDR3 reads CASSIGGEAPYEQYF. CDR3 DNA: TGTGCCAGTAGTATAGGCGGAGAAGCACCGTACGAGCAGTACTTC.

The chain has TRBV6-6 and TRBJ2-7; D remains unclear. V lost 2 bases, J lost 5 bases, and 19 bases lay in between. The CDR3 has 16 amino acids. The germline V gene encodes CDR1 MNHNY and CDR2 SVGAGI (reference sequence). This chain's CDR3 is CASSYSLGASSHEQYF. The CDR3 coding sequence is TGTGCCAGCAGTTACAGTTTGGGCGCCTCGTCCCACGAGCAGTACTTC.

The chain couples TRBV27 to TRBJ2-1, with 9 bases identical to TRBD2. The V and J ends lost 0 bases and 6 bases, in that order; junction bases with no gene match: 0. Germline-derived CDR1 and CDR2 are MNHEY and SMNVEV (reference sequence). This CDR3 comprises 14 residues. The chain's CDR3 is CASSLSLAGNEQFF. CDR3 nucleotide sequence: TGTGCCAGCAGTTTATCACTAGCGGGCAATGAGCAGTTCTTC.

J is TRBJ2-3 and V is TRBV6-6, with 8 bases that match TRBD2. CDR1 is MNHNY, CDR2 SVGAGI, per germline (reference sequence). The CDR3 runs to 15 residues. The junction had 7 bases not matched to a gene; V was cut back by 6 bases and J by 2 bases. The CDR3 reads CASSEVAGPTDTQYF. The DNA of the CDR3 is TGTGCCAGCAGCGAGGTAGCGGGGCCCACAGATACGCAGTATTTT.

This clone appeared a few times. At the DNA level, this CDR3 is encoded by other sequences in the same sample as well. The chain is built from TRBV15 and TRBJ2-7; D gene ambiguous. There are 14 residues in the CDR3. Trimming pared 3 bases from V and 2 bases from J, leaving 11 bases between. Germline assignment: CDR1 LNHNV and CDR2 YYDKDF (reference sequence). Here the CDR3 reads CATSRAGSTYEQYF. Written as DNA, the CDR3 is TGTGCCACCAGCAGGGCCGGGTCCACCTACGAGCAGTACTTC. The full variable domain, rest sourced from reference TRBV15 and TRBJ2-7, is DAMVIQNPRYQVTQFGKPVTLSCSQTLNHNVMYWYQQKSSQAPKLLFHYYDKDFNNEADTPDNFQSRRPNTSFCFLDIRSPGLGDTAMYLCATSRAGSTYEQYFGPGTRLTVT.

V usage is TRBV28 and J usage is TRBJ1-5; D gene unclear. The CDR3 consists of 12 residues. Per germline, CDR1 MDHEN and CDR2 SYDVKM. Trimming pared 4 bases from V and 6 bases from J, leaving 7 bases between. The DNA for the CDR3 is TGTGCCAGCAGTTGGGAGTTTCAGCCCCAGCATTTT. It specifies CASSWEFQPQHF.

The rearrangement uses TRBV25-1 and TRBJ2-5, with 11 bases matching TRBD2. The V and J ends lost 0 bases and 4 bases, in that order; junction bases with no gene match: 7. Germline V gene data show CDR1 as MGHDK and CDR2 as SYGVNS. The CDR3 extends over 17 amino acids. In DNA, the CDR3 is TGTGCCAGCAGTGAATATGCGGGACTAGCGGAGGCAGAGACCCAGTACTTC. It is translated as CASSEYAGLAEAETQYF.

The genes are TRBV6-1 and TRBJ1-1; D remains ambiguous. This CDR3 contains 15 residues. CDR1 is MNHNS, CDR2 SASEGT, per germline. V was pared by 2 bases and J by 1 base, with 11 bases between. The CDR3 coding sequence is TGTGCCAGCAGTGAATGGTGGCAGTCGAACACTGAAGCTTTCTTT. It translates to CASSEWWQSNTEAFF.

This clone has only one observation. The chain is built from TRBV29-1 and TRBJ2-3, with TRBD2 matching 11 bases. CDR1 SQVTM and CDR2 ANQGSEA come from the germline V gene. The V and J ends lost 5 bases and 6 bases, in that order; junction bases with no gene match: 4. This CDR3 contains 13 residues. CDR3 DNA sequence: TGCAGCGTTCGACTAGCGGGATCTGATACGCAGTATTTT. Its translation: CSVRLAGSDTQYF.

This rearrangement joins TRBV19 to TRBJ1-5; unclear D gene. V dropped 7 bases and J dropped 3 bases, with 10 bases sitting between them. Germline CDR1 and CDR2: LNHDA and SQIVND (reference sequence). The CDR3 has 13 amino acids. In DNA, the CDR3 is TGTGCCAGTACTACACAGTACAATCAGCCCCAGCATTTT. It translates to CASTTQYNQPQHF.

The table lists this clone with a few counts. J is TRBJ1-5 and V is TRBV30; weak D call: TRBD1 (6 bases). V was clipped by 3 bases and J by 4 bases, with 10 bases between them. Germline V gives CDR1 GTSNPN, CDR2 SVGIG (reference sequence). CDR3 length equals 13 residues. The CDR3 loop reads CAWSGQLNQPQHF. As DNA, the CDR3 is TGTGCCTGGAGCGGACAGTTGAATCAGCCCCAGCATTTT. The complete variable domain, with remaining parts taken from reference TRBV30 and TRBJ1-5, reads SQTIHQWPATLVQPVGSPLSLECTVEGTSNPNLYWYRQAAGRGLQLLFYSVGIGQISSEVPQNLSASRPQDRQFILSSKKLLLSDSGFYLCAWSGQLNQPQHFGDGTRLSIL.

The J gene is TRBJ1-5, the V gene TRBV7-6; D possibly corresponds to TRBD1 (6 bases). Germline lookup yields CDR1 SGHVS and CDR2 FNYEAQ. The CDR3 runs to 17 residues. Trimming left V 2 bases short and J 3 bases short, with 17 bases between. The CDR3 loop reads CASSLNEAGVVNQPQHF. The DNA for the CDR3 is TGTGCCAGCAGCTTAAACGAAGCAGGGGTTGTCAATCAGCCCCAGCATTTT.

This clone appeared a few times. The V call is TRBV4-1, the J call TRBJ1-1; maybe TRBD1 (6 bases). The germline V gene encodes CDR1 MGHRA and CDR2 YSYEKL. The CDR3 is 14 amino acids. V lost 2 bases and J 1 base, leaving 8 bases between the germline ends. The CDR3 sequence: CASSQRDTNTEAFF. CDR3 in DNA: TGCGCCAGCAGCCAACGGGACACGAACACTGAAGCTTTCTTT.

This clone has only a few counts. The V and J genes are TRBV5-1 and TRBJ2-2; the D is unclear. CDR1 and CDR2 from the germline V gene are SGHRS and YFSETQ. V lost 1 base and J 6 bases, leaving 4 bases between the germline ends. The CDR3 spans 12 residues. The CDR3 protein is CASSLPSGELFF. Here the CDR3 DNA reads TGCGCCAGCAGCTTGCCATCCGGGGAGCTGTTTTTT.